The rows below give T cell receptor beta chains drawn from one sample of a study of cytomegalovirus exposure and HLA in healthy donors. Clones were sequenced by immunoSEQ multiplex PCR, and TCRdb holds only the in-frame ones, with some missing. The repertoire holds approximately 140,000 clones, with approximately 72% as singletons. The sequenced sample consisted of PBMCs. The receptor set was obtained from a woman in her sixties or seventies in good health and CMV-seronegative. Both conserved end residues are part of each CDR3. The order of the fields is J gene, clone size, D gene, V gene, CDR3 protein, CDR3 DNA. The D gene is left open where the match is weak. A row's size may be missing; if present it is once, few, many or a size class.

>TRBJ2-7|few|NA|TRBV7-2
CASSLLQGQPYF
TGTGCCAGCAGCTTATTGCAGGGACAACCGTACTTC
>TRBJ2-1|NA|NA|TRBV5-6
CASSPGVTVKQFF
TGTGCCAGCAGCCCCGGGGTCACAGTAAAGCAGTTCTTC
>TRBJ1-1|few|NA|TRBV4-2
CASSQIGTRVNTEAFF
TGTGCCAGCAGCCAAATAGGGACAAGAGTGAACACTGAAGCTTTCTTT
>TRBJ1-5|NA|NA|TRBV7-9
CASSPRVRGNQPQHF
TGTGCCAGCAGCCCCCGGGTCAGGGGCAATCAGCCCCAGCATTTT
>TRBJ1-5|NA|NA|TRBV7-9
CASSLDRGGPAQHF
TGTGCCAGCAGCTTAGACCGAGGAGGGCCGGCCCAGCATTTT
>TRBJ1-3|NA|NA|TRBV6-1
CASRSRGGSGNTIYF
TGTGCCAGCAGGTCCCGGGGGGGGTCTGGAAACACCATATATTTT
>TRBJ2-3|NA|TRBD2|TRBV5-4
CASNLGSGRAGLTDTQYF
TGTGCCAGCAACTTGGGGAGCGGGAGGGCCGGGTTGACAGATACGCAGTATTTT
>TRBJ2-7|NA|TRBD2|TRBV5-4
CASSLGGRDDEQYF
TGTGCCAGCAGCCTGGGGGGGAGGGACGACGAGCAGTACTTC
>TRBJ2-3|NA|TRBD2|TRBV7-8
CAMGPLAGNTDTQYF
TGTGCCATGGGCCCTCTAGCGGGGAACACAGATACGCAGTATTTT
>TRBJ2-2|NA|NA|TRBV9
CASSVSSNTGELFF
TGTGCCAGCAGCGTATCTTCCAACACCGGGGAGCTGTTTTTT
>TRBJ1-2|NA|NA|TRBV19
CASSIGQVNYGYTF
TGTGCCAGTAGTATAGGTCAGGTAAACTATGGCTACACCTTC
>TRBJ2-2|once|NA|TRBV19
CASMTRSNTGELFF
TGTGCCAGTATGACGCGGTCCAACACCGGGGAGCTGTTTTTT
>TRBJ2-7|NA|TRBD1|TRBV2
CASSWTGHEQYF
TGTGCCAGCAGTTGGACAGGGCACGAGCAGTACTTC
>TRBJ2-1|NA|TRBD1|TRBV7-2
CASSLAGAGGYNEQFF
TGTGCCAGCAGCTTAGCGGGGGCAGGGGGATACAATGAGCAGTTCTTC
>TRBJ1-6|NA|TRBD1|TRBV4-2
CASTRTGEDSPLHF
TGTGCCAGCACACGGACAGGGGAGGATTCACCCCTCCACTTT
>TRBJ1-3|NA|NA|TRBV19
CASSITGTGNTIYF
TGTGCCAGTAGTATAACAGGGACTGGAAACACCATATATTTT
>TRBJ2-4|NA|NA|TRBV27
CASSTWGVLAKNIQYF
TGTGCCAGCAGTACCTGGGGGGTCTTAGCCAAAAACATTCAGTACTTC
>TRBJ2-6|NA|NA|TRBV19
CASSLTENSGANVLTF
TGTGCCAGTAGCCTAACAGAAAACTCTGGGGCCAACGTCCTGACTTTC
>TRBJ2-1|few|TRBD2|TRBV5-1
CASSLFSGRGYNEQFF
TGCGCCAGCAGTTTGTTTAGCGGGAGGGGGTACAATGAGCAGTTCTTC
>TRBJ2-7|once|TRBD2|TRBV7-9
CASSPFPGLAGVYEQYF
TGTGCCAGCAGCCCTTTTCCCGGACTAGCGGGGGTCTACGAGCAGTACTTC
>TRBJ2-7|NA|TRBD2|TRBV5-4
CASSLAGVAGVYEQYF
TGTGCCAGCAGCTTGGCCGGGGTAGCGGGGGTCTACGAGCAGTACTTC
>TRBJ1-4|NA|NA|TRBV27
CASSLAGAREKLFF
TGTGCCAGCAGTTTAGCAGGGGCTCGAGAAAAACTGTTTTTT
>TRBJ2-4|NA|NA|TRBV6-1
CASSAQGAKNIQYF
TGTGCCAGCAGTGCTCAGGGGGCCAAAAACATTCAGTACTTC
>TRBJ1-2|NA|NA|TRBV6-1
CASSDQMRVGYTF
TGTGCCAGCAGTGACCAAATGCGGGTGGGCTACACCTTC
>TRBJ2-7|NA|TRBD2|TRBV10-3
CAISEPGVGTSSHEQYF
TGTGCCATCAGTGAGCCAGGAGTCGGGACTAGCAGCCACGAGCAGTACTTC
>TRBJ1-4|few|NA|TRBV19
CASSQGPGALEKLFF
TGTGCCAGTAGCCAGGGGCCAGGGGCGTTGGAAAAACTGTTTTTT
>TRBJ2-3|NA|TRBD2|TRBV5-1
CASSLGASGSLSTDTQYF
TGCGCCAGCAGCTTGGGAGCCAGCGGGAGCCTTAGCACAGATACGCAGTATTTT
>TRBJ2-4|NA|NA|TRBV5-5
CASSLDLNIQYF
TGTGCCAGCAGCTTGGACTTAAACATTCAGTACTTC
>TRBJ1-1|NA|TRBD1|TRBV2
CASSLDRGDTEAFF
TGTGCCAGCAGTCTGGACAGGGGGGACACTGAAGCTTTCTTT
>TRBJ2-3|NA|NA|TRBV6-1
CASSPAVSSTDTQYF
TGTGCCAGCAGTCCAGCGGTCTCTAGCACAGATACGCAGTATTTT
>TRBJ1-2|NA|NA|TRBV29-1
CSVGQVYGYTF
TGCAGCGTTGGGCAGGTCTATGGCTACACCTTC
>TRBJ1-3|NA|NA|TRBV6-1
CASLRQSSGNTIYF
TGTGCCAGCTTGAGACAGAGCTCTGGAAACACCATATATTTT
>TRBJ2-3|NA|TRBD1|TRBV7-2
CASSDTGTGFTDTQYF
TGTGCCAGCAGCGACACCGGGACAGGGTTCACAGATACGCAGTATTTT
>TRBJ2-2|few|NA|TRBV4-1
CASSLGVGELFF
TGCGCCAGCAGCCTAGGGGTCGGGGAGCTGTTTTTT
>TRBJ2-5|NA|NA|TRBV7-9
CASSRGYQETQYF
TGTGCCAGCAGCAGGGGTTACCAAGAGACCCAGTACTTC
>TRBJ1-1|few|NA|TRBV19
CASRSTGTGGAEAFF
TGTGCCAGTAGAAGCACGGGAACGGGCGGCGCTGAAGCTTTCTTT
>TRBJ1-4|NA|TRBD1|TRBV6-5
CASRLQGGGEKLFF
TGTGCCAGCCGCCTTCAGGGGGGAGGTGAAAAACTGTTTTTT
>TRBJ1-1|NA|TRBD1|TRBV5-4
CASSLRGRYTEAFF
TGTGCCAGCAGCTTAAGGGGGCGGTACACTGAAGCTTTCTTT
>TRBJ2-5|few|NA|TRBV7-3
CASSLGGGAGETQYF
TGTGCCAGCAGCTTAGGCGGTGGAGCCGGGGAGACCCAGTACTTC
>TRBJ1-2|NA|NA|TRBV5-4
CASSLPGGQDPYGYTF
TGTGCCAGCAGCCTCCCGGGCGGACAAGACCCCTATGGCTACACCTTC
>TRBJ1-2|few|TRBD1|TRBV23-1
CASSQSRAGGPIHTF
TGCGCCAGCAGTCAATCGCGGGCAGGGGGGCCTATCCACACCTTC
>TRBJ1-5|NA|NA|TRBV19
CASSIGYGKWEPQHF
TGTGCCAGTAGTATAGGTTACGGGAAATGGGAGCCCCAGCATTTT
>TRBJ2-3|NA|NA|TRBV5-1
CASSLVTDTQYF
TGCGCCAGCAGCCTCGTCACAGATACGCAGTATTTT
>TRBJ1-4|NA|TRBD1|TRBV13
CASSLGQGAYEKLFF
TGTGCCAGCAGCCTAGGACAGGGGGCTTATGAAAAACTGTTTTTT